The T cell receptor (beta chain) under discussion was sequenced for a study of cytotoxic CD8 clonotypes in ibrutinib-treated CLL. General study findings and limits: Sustained-remission and progressing patients were not sampled at matched times. An increase in clonality occurred at ibrutinib response, followed by a return toward baseline at progression. Contraction or stability on treatment was seen for public clonotypes, which were uncommon.

V dropped 0 bases and J dropped 4 bases, with 16 bases sitting between them. The germline CDR1 and CDR2 sequences are SGHDT and YYEEEE. The CDR3 is 16 residues long. Target depth was 1 in 200,000 to 1 in 1 million T cells, about 10x per clonotype. Profiling relied on immunoSEQ multiplex PCR, and the TCRdb table lists in-frame clones only, not all of them. This table holds approximately 340,000 clones, 67% found once. This clone has more than one count but fewer than ten. No antigen is known for it. The sequencing used PBMCs, collected after 36 months of ibrutinib treatment. The receptor's source is a human donor with chronic lymphocytic leukemia. The V call is TRBV5-6, the J call TRBJ1-2, with TRBD1 as a possible D gene (6 bases). CDR3 loop: CASSLGYAGASYGYTF. CDR3 bases: TGTGCCAGCAGCTTGGGTTATGCAGGGGCCTCCTATGGCTACACCTTC.